Listed below are T cell receptor beta chains from one sample, sequenced in a study of control samples from healthy donors and cancer patients. Measured with immunoSEQ multiplex PCR; TCRdb has only the in-frame clones, and not every one. Of 50,000 or so clones in the sample, just over 85% were seen once. The sequenced sample consisted of PBMCs. The source is a woman between 50 and 59 years old with lung cancer. Each CDR3 is given with its conserved first and last residue. The order of the fields is clone size, J gene, D gene, V gene, CDR3 DNA, CDR3 protein. D genes are given only for firm matches. Size values are once, few and many counts, or a class for expanded clones, and some rows have none.

>.|TRBJ2-7|.|TRBV29-1
TGCAGCGTTGAACGGAGGAACGAGCAGTACTTC
CSVERRNEQYF
>.|TRBJ1-2|.|TRBV7-9
TGTGCCAGCAGCTCCGAGGGGGATTTTAACTATGGCTACACCTTC
CASSSEGDFNYGYTF
>.|TRBJ1-1|TRBD1|TRBV3-1/TRBV3-2
TGTGCCAGCAGCCAAGGAACAGGGGTAGCTTTCTTT
CASSQGTGVAFF
>.|TRBJ2-5|.|TRBV20-1
TGCAGTGCTAGGAACTTAGAGACCCAGTACTTC
CSARNLETQYF
>.|TRBJ2-3|.|TRBV15
TGTGCCACCAGAGAAGGAGGGGGCGCGAAAGATACGCAGTATTTT
CATREGGGAKDTQYF
>.|TRBJ1-5|.|TRBV2
TGTGCCAGCAGTGATGAGAATAGCAATCAGCCCCAGCATTTT
CASSDENSNQPQHF
>.|TRBJ2-1|.|TRBV9
TGTGCCAGCAGCGCCGCTCCACCCGACGAGCAGTTCTTC
CASSAAPPDEQFF
>.|TRBJ1-1|.|TRBV19
TGTGCCAGTAGTATGAGGGGACCGAACACTGAAGCTTTCTTT
CASSMRGPNTEAFF
>.|TRBJ2-7|TRBD2|TRBV29-1
TGCAGTATTTCCGGGACTAGTTTGAACGAGCAGTACTTC
CSISGTSLNEQYF
>few|TRBJ1-2|.|TRBV2
TGTGCCAGCAGTGAAGCGCGTTGGGAGAATGGCTACACCTTC
CASSEARWENGYTF
>.|TRBJ1-1|TRBD1|TRBV7-8
TGTGCCAGCGCCCTTCCAACAGGGGTCACTGAAGCTTTCTTT
CASALPTGVTEAFF
>.|TRBJ2-7|TRBD2|TRBV14
TGTGCCAGCAGCCAGTGGCGGGGGGCCGAGCAGTACTTC
CASSQWRGAEQYF
>.|TRBJ2-1|.|TRBV7-2
TGTGCCAGCAGCTTAGATACGGGGGGCGGGACAGCTAAGTTCTTC
CASSLDTGGGTAKFF
>.|TRBJ1-1|.|TRBV11-2
TGTGCCAGCAGCTTATGGGGGCGCGGGGACACTGAAGCTTTCTTT
CASSLWGRGDTEAFF
>.|TRBJ2-1|.|TRBV6-5
TGTGCCAGCAGTTACATGGCCGCTGACAATGAGCAGTTCTTC
CASSYMAADNEQFF